This is a list of T cell receptor beta chains from one sample in a study of CD8 T cells in ankylosing spondylitis. TCRdb re-analysed the 5' RACE reads in MiXCR, keeping a single row per CDR3 protein. The table has around 130,000 distinct CDR3 sequences, approximately 9.7% seen once; the top ten hold 2.5% to 4%. Sequenced input: blood, either unsorted or a sorted T cell fraction (not recorded which). Source of these receptors: a male donor with ankylosing spondylitis or in good health (not recorded which). Both conserved end residues are part of each CDR3. The D gene is left open where the match is weak. Where a row states a size, it is once, few, many or the class of an expanded clone; other rows omit it.

CDR3 DNA: TGTGCCAGCAGTATTCCGGGACTAGCGGGAGATACCGGGGAGCTGTTTTTT
CDR3 protein: CASSIPGLAGDTGELFF
V gene: TRBV12-3/TRBV12-4
clone size: -
J gene: TRBJ2-2
D gene: TRBD2

CDR3 DNA: TGCAGTGCTAGAGCTATCTCTGGGGCCAACGTCCTGACTTTC
CDR3 protein: CSARAISGANVLTF
V gene: TRBV20-1
clone size: many
J gene: TRBJ2-6
D gene: -

CDR3 DNA: TGTGCCAGCAGCCAAGAAGGAGGCCTTCCCCAGCCCCAGCATTTT
CDR3 protein: CASSQEGGLPQPQHF
V gene: TRBV4-2
clone size: many
J gene: TRBJ1-5
D gene: -

CDR3 DNA: TGCAGTGCTAGGCCGGGGGGGGAGTACGAGCAGTACTTC
CDR3 protein: CSARPGGEYEQYF
V gene: TRBV20-1
clone size: many
J gene: TRBJ2-7
D gene: TRBD2

CDR3 DNA: TGCAGTGCTAGCCCACTACTAGCGGGGTTAAGAGAGACCCAGTACTTC
CDR3 protein: CSASPLLAGLRETQYF
V gene: TRBV20-1
clone size: many
J gene: TRBJ2-5
D gene: TRBD2

CDR3 DNA: TGCAGTGCTAGAGATGCAGGGACAGGGACCGAGCAGTACTTC
CDR3 protein: CSARDAGTGTEQYF
V gene: TRBV20-1
clone size: many
J gene: TRBJ2-7
D gene: TRBD1

CDR3 DNA: TGCAGCGTGTTACTAGCGGATTACAATGAGCAGTTCTTC
CDR3 protein: CSVLLADYNEQFF
V gene: TRBV29-1
clone size: few
J gene: TRBJ2-1
D gene: TRBD2

CDR3 DNA: TGTGCCAGCAGTTACTCGACAGCCACTCAAGAGACCCAGTACTTC
CDR3 protein: CASSYSTATQETQYF
V gene: TRBV6-5
clone size: many
J gene: TRBJ2-5
D gene: -

CDR3 DNA: TGCAGCGTTGACTTCGGGGCTTTTAACACTGAAGCTTTCTTT
CDR3 protein: CSVDFGAFNTEAFF
V gene: TRBV29-1
clone size: many
J gene: TRBJ1-1
D gene: -

CDR3 DNA: TGTGCCAGCAGCGCGGGACTAGGGACCGGGGAGCTGTTTTTT
CDR3 protein: CASSAGLGTGELFF
V gene: TRBV7-9
clone size: many
J gene: TRBJ2-2
D gene: TRBD2

CDR3 DNA: TGTGCCAGCGGGCGGGAGGCCTACAATGAGCAGTTCTTC
CDR3 protein: CASGREAYNEQFF
V gene: TRBV6-1
clone size: few
J gene: TRBJ2-1
D gene: TRBD2

CDR3 DNA: TGTGCCAGCAGCGTAGCTCCGGGAGCGGGAGGGCGCACAGATACGCAGTATTTT
CDR3 protein: CASSVAPGAGGRTDTQYF
V gene: TRBV9
clone size: -
J gene: TRBJ2-3
D gene: TRBD2

CDR3 DNA: TGCAGCGGAAGGGAGGGGCTATTAGCGGGAGGGCCCCAGTTCTTC
CDR3 protein: CSGREGLLAGGPQFF
V gene: TRBV29-1
clone size: many
J gene: TRBJ2-1
D gene: TRBD2

CDR3 DNA: TGTGCCAGCAGCTCTGTAGCAACTAATGAAAAACTGTTTTTT
CDR3 protein: CASSSVATNEKLFF
V gene: TRBV5-5
clone size: few
J gene: TRBJ1-4
D gene: -

CDR3 DNA: TGCGCCAGCAGCTTGGCTCAGGGTAGCTCCTACGAGCAGTACTTC
CDR3 protein: CASSLAQGSSYEQYF
V gene: TRBV5-1
clone size: few
J gene: TRBJ2-7
D gene: -

CDR3 DNA: TGTGCCAGTAGTACCCAAAGGAGGACTAACGTGAGAGAGACCCAGTACTTC
CDR3 protein: CASSTQRRTNVRETQYF
V gene: TRBV19
clone size: few
J gene: TRBJ2-5
D gene: -

CDR3 DNA: TGTGCCAGCAGCTTCGTTCCTACAGCCACCTACGAGCAGTACTTC
CDR3 protein: CASSFVPTATYEQYF
V gene: TRBV5-6
clone size: -
J gene: TRBJ2-7
D gene: -

CDR3 DNA: TGTGCCAGCAGTGAATGGGGGACTAGCGGCAAAAGAGAGACCCAGTACTTC
CDR3 protein: CASSEWGTSGKRETQYF
V gene: TRBV25-1
clone size: many
J gene: TRBJ2-5
D gene: TRBD2

CDR3 DNA: TGCGCCAGCAGAACAGGGGGTGGCACTGAAGCTTTCTTT
CDR3 protein: CASRTGGGTEAFF
V gene: TRBV10-2
clone size: many
J gene: TRBJ1-1
D gene: TRBD1

CDR3 DNA: TGCGCCACTGACCCAGATAGCGGGAGAACGAATGAGCAGTTCTTC
CDR3 protein: CATDPDSGRTNEQFF
V gene: TRBV23-1
clone size: -
J gene: TRBJ2-1
D gene: TRBD2

CDR3 DNA: TGCGCCAGCAGCCAAGATCGGGGGACGGCTCAAGAGACCCAGTACTTC
CDR3 protein: CASSQDRGTAQETQYF
V gene: TRBV4-1
clone size: many
J gene: TRBJ2-5
D gene: -

CDR3 DNA: TGTGCCAGCAGTACTAGCTCCGGTGAGCAGTTCTTC
CDR3 protein: CASSTSSGEQFF
V gene: TRBV6-2/TRBV6-3
clone size: few
J gene: TRBJ2-1
D gene: -

CDR3 DNA: TGTGCCAGCACCACTGACAGCGGGAGGTTCAATGAGCAGTTCTTC
CDR3 protein: CASTTDSGRFNEQFF
V gene: TRBV7-2
clone size: many
J gene: TRBJ2-1
D gene: TRBD2

CDR3 DNA: TGTGCCAGCAGCTTCCGGGGCAGCTCCTACGAGCAGTACTTC
CDR3 protein: CASSFRGSSYEQYF
V gene: TRBV7-2
clone size: -
J gene: TRBJ2-7
D gene: -

CDR3 DNA: TGTGCCAGCGGTGACAGAACGCAGTATTTT
CDR3 protein: CASGDRTQYF
V gene: TRBV6-5
clone size: few
J gene: TRBJ2-3
D gene: -

CDR3 DNA: TGCAGCGTTGGAGTAGCAGGTCAGCCCCAGCATTTT
CDR3 protein: CSVGVAGQPQHF
V gene: TRBV29-1
clone size: many
J gene: TRBJ1-5
D gene: -

CDR3 DNA: TGTGCCACCAGCAGATTACAGGGTCCGTACGAGCAGTACTTC
CDR3 protein: CATSRLQGPYEQYF
V gene: TRBV15
clone size: many
J gene: TRBJ2-7
D gene: -

CDR3 DNA: TGTGCCAGCTCACGACTAGCGGGCGACACGCAGTATTTT
CDR3 protein: CASSRLAGDTQYF
V gene: TRBV18
clone size: many
J gene: TRBJ2-3
D gene: TRBD2

CDR3 DNA: TGTGCCAGCAGTGCCCAATCGTACACGCAGTATTTT
CDR3 protein: CASSAQSYTQYF
V gene: TRBV12-3/TRBV12-4
clone size: many
J gene: TRBJ2-3
D gene: -

CDR3 DNA: TGTGCCAGCAGCAGACAGGGGAACGAAAATCAGCCCCAGCATTTT
CDR3 protein: CASSRQGNENQPQHF
V gene: TRBV2
clone size: few
J gene: TRBJ1-5
D gene: TRBD1

CDR3 DNA: TGTGCCAGCAGCTCACTCAGGACACAACAAGAGACCCAGTACTTC
CDR3 protein: CASSSLRTQQETQYF
V gene: TRBV7-9
clone size: many
J gene: TRBJ2-5
D gene: -

CDR3 DNA: TGTGCCAGCAGTTCCGCCATTCGTAGCTCCTACAATGAGCAGTTCTTC
CDR3 protein: CASSSAIRSSYNEQFF
V gene: TRBV12-3/TRBV12-4
clone size: many
J gene: TRBJ2-1
D gene: -

CDR3 DNA: TGTGCCAGCAGCCGGGGGGCTAATGGCTACACCTTC
CDR3 protein: CASSRGANGYTF
V gene: TRBV7-8
clone size: -
J gene: TRBJ1-2
D gene: -

CDR3 DNA: TGTGCCAGCAGTCCCACCGGACGGGCCTACAATGAGCAGTTCTTC
CDR3 protein: CASSPTGRAYNEQFF
V gene: TRBV12-3/TRBV12-4
clone size: many
J gene: TRBJ2-1
D gene: -

CDR3 DNA: TGTGCCAGCAGCTTAGTGAAGGGGAGCGGGTTCTTC
CDR3 protein: CASSLVKGSGFF
V gene: TRBV7-2
clone size: many
J gene: TRBJ2-1
D gene: -

CDR3 DNA: TGTGCCAGCAGCCCCCAACTCCAGAGCGCTGAAGCTTTCTTT
CDR3 protein: CASSPQLQSAEAFF
V gene: TRBV5-6
clone size: many
J gene: TRBJ1-1
D gene: -

CDR3 DNA: TGTGCCAGCAGCCGACTAGCGATTCGCACAGATACGCAGTATTTT
CDR3 protein: CASSRLAIRTDTQYF
V gene: TRBV7-2
clone size: many
J gene: TRBJ2-3
D gene: TRBD2

CDR3 DNA: TGCAGTGCACTGGAACAGGGTTACGAGCAGTACTTC
CDR3 protein: CSALEQGYEQYF
V gene: TRBV20-1
clone size: many
J gene: TRBJ2-7
D gene: -

CDR3 DNA: TGCGCCAGCAGCTCTTACGAGCAGTACTTC
CDR3 protein: CASSSYEQYF
V gene: TRBV5-1
clone size: many
J gene: TRBJ2-7
D gene: -

CDR3 DNA: TGTGCCAGCTCAGCGACAGGGTTTAATGAAAAACTGTTTTTT
CDR3 protein: CASSATGFNEKLFF
V gene: TRBV18
clone size: -
J gene: TRBJ1-4
D gene: TRBD1

CDR3 DNA: TGCAGCGTTGCCGGGACAGGGGATTTTTGGTCCTACGAGCAGTACTTC
CDR3 protein: CSVAGTGDFWSYEQYF
V gene: TRBV29-1
clone size: few
J gene: TRBJ2-7
D gene: TRBD1

CDR3 DNA: TGTGCCACCTCCCACGCGGGAGTAGGTTACAATGAGCAGTTCTTC
CDR3 protein: CATSHAGVGYNEQFF
V gene: TRBV3-2
clone size: -
J gene: TRBJ2-1
D gene: -

CDR3 DNA: TGCAGCGCCGCAGCGGCGGGAGTCGGGAACATTCAGTACTTC
CDR3 protein: CSAAAAGVGNIQYF
V gene: TRBV29-1
clone size: -
J gene: TRBJ2-4
D gene: TRBD2

CDR3 DNA: TGCGCCACCCCTGGCGGACCGAACAATGAGCAGTTCTTC
CDR3 protein: CATPGGPNNEQFF
V gene: TRBV5-1
clone size: many
J gene: TRBJ2-1
D gene: -

CDR3 DNA: TGTGCCAGCAGCCAAGACCCCTTCGAAGCAGATACGCAGTATTTT
CDR3 protein: CASSQDPFEADTQYF
V gene: TRBV3-1
clone size: many
J gene: TRBJ2-3
D gene: -

CDR3 DNA: TGTGCCATCAGTGCCGGGGGCAATCAGCCCCAGCATTTT
CDR3 protein: CAISAGGNQPQHF
V gene: TRBV10-3
clone size: -
J gene: TRBJ1-5
D gene: -

CDR3 DNA: TGTGCCAGCAGCTTAAACGGTGACCGCGAGCAGTACTTC
CDR3 protein: CASSLNGDREQYF
V gene: TRBV7-3
clone size: -
J gene: TRBJ2-7
D gene: -

CDR3 DNA: TGCGCCAGCAGCTTTTCAGTGAGCTCCTACGAGCAGTACTTC
CDR3 protein: CASSFSVSSYEQYF
V gene: TRBV5-1
clone size: many
J gene: TRBJ2-7
D gene: -

CDR3 DNA: TGTGCCAGCAGTGGGGACAATAACCTCCAAGAGACCCAGTACTTC
CDR3 protein: CASSGDNNLQETQYF
V gene: TRBV2
clone size: -
J gene: TRBJ2-5
D gene: -

CDR3 DNA: TGTGCCAGCAGTTCCCAGGGCGCGGGGAACACTGAAGCTTTCTTT
CDR3 protein: CASSSQGAGNTEAFF
V gene: TRBV28
clone size: many
J gene: TRBJ1-1
D gene: -

CDR3 DNA: TGTGCCAGCAGTTTAGAGAGGGTAGTAGCCAAAAACATTCAGTACTTC
CDR3 protein: CASSLERVVAKNIQYF
V gene: TRBV12-3/TRBV12-4
clone size: many
J gene: TRBJ2-4
D gene: -

CDR3 DNA: TGTGCCAGCAGTCGATTCCGGGACACGGGGACTGGGCAGTTCTTC
CDR3 protein: CASSRFRDTGTGQFF
V gene: TRBV6-2/TRBV6-3
clone size: many
J gene: TRBJ2-1
D gene: -

CDR3 DNA: TGCAGTGCTAGAAGAGTAGTAGCGGGCCAAATCAATGAGCAGTTCTTC
CDR3 protein: CSARRVVAGQINEQFF
V gene: TRBV20-1
clone size: many
J gene: TRBJ2-1
D gene: TRBD2

CDR3 DNA: TGTGCCAGCAGCTTGGTGTTTGTCGGCACCAAAGAGACCCAGTACTTC
CDR3 protein: CASSLVFVGTKETQYF
V gene: TRBV5-4
clone size: -
J gene: TRBJ2-5
D gene: -

CDR3 DNA: TGCGCCAGCAGCCACACAGGGGGCGAGTGGACTGAAGCTTTCTTT
CDR3 protein: CASSHTGGEWTEAFF
V gene: TRBV5-1
clone size: many
J gene: TRBJ1-1
D gene: TRBD1

CDR3 DNA: TGTGCCAGCAGCAAAGTATCCGTCGACCCTAGCTCCTATAATTCACCCCTCCACTTT
CDR3 protein: CASSKVSVDPSSYNSPLHF
V gene: TRBV21-1
clone size: many
J gene: TRBJ1-6
D gene: -

CDR3 DNA: TGCAGTGCTAGAGGCCCAGTGGGCCAGACCTACAATGAGCAGTTCTTC
CDR3 protein: CSARGPVGQTYNEQFF
V gene: TRBV20-1
clone size: many
J gene: TRBJ2-1
D gene: -